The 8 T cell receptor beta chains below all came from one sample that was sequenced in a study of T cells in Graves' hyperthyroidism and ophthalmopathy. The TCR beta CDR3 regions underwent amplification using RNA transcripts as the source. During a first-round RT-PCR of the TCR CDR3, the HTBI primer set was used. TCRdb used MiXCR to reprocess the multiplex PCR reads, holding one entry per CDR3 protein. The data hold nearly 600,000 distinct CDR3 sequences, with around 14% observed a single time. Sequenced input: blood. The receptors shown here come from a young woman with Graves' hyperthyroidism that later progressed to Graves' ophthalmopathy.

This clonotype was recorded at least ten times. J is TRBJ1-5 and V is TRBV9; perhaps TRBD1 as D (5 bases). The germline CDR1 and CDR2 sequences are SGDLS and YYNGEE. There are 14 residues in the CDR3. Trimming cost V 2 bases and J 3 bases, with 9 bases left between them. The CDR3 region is CASSVWGNNQPQHF. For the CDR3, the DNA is TGTGCCAGCAGCGTTTGGGGCAACAATCAGCCCCAGCATTTT.

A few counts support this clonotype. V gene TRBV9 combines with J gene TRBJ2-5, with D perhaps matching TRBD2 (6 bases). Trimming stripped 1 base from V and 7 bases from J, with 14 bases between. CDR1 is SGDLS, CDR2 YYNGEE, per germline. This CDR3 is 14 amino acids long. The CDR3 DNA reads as TGTGCCAGCAGCGTAAGGGTCAACGGGGGGACCCAGTACTTC. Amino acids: CASSVRVNGGTQYF.

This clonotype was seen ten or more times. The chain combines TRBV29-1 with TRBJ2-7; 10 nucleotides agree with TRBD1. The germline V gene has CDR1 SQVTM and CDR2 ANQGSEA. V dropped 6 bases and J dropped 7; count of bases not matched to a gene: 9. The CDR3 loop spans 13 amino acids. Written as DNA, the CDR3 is TGCAGCGTCGTGGGACAGGGGAAGTTTGAGCAGTACTTC. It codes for CSVVGQGKFEQYF.

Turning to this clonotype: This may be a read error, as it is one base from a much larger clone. In nucleotides, the CDR3 is TGTGCCAGCAGCCTGGGGACTAGCGGGGGCAATGAGCAGTACTTC. This gives the protein CASSLGTSGGNEQYF. The V gene is TRBV3-1, the J gene TRBJ2-7, with 14 nucleotides matching TRBD2. Germline V gene lookup returns CDR1 LGHDT and CDR2 YNNKEL (reference sequence). V was clipped by 4 bases and J by 7 bases; unmatched bases: 6. This CDR3 has 15 amino acids.

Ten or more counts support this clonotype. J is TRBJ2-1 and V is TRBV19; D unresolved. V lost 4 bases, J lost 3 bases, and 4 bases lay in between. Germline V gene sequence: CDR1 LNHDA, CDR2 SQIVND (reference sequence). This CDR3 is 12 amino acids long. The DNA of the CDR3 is TGTGCCAGTAGTACCGACTACAATGAGCAGTTCTTC. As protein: CASSTDYNEQFF.

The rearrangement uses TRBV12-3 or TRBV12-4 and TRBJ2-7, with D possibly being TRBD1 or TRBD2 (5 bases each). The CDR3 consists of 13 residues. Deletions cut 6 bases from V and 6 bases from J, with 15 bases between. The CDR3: CASRGSGTLEQYF. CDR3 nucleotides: TGTGCCAGCAGGGGTTCCGGGACCCTCGAGCAGTACTTC.

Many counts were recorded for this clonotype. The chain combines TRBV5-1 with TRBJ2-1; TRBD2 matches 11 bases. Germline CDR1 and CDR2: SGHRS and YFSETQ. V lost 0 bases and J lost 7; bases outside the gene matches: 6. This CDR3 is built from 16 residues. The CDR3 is CASSLELAGVSNEQFF. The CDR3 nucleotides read TGCGCCAGCAGCTTGGAACTAGCGGGAGTATCAAATGAGCAGTTCTTC.

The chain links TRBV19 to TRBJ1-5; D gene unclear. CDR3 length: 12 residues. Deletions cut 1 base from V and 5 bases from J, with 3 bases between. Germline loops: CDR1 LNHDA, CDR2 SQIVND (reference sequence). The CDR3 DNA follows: TGTGCCAGTAGTATAGGATATCAGCCCCAGCATTTT. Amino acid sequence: CASSIGYQPQHF. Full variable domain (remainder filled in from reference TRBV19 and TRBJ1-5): DGGITQSPKYLFRKEGQNVTLSCEQNLNHDAMYWYRQDPGQGLRLIYYSQIVNDFQKGDIAEGYSVSREKKESFPLTVTSAQKNPTAFYLCASSIGYQPQHFGDGTRLSIL.